This note documents a single TCR beta chain sequence. This clone has a handful of counts. Which antigen it targets is not known. Base qualities are not recorded, but no much larger clone differs from it by a single base. The trim is 3 bases for V and 6 bases for J, with a gap of 9 bases between the germline ends. The CDR3, cysteine through phenylalanine, is 13 amino acids long. Only the CDR3 DNA stays, 39 bases, in frame from base 1. CDR1 and CDR2, per the germline V gene, are KGHSH and LQKENI. The entry originates in a study of radiation and T cells in renal cell carcinoma (dated by TCRdb to 2020 to 2022). Background on the whole study: TCR beta sequencing covered over 50 samples in total, comprising around 25 tumors and roughly 27 peripheral blood samples. Across all 50 or so samples, 4 million to 5 million unique CDR3 nucleotide sequences encoding 2 million to 3 million unique CDR3 amino acid sequences were identified. What the study reported, not specific to this receptor: A greater number of dominant CDR3 motifs was detected in irradiated tumors than in control tumors, and a larger share of the repertoire was occupied by these motifs in irradiated tumors than in control tumors. Intratumoral heterogeneity went uncaptured because the only tumor material available was small regions of approximately 0.96 g. Irradiated tumors showed higher TCR clonality than controls, with the top 100 clonotypes averaging around 50% of the repertoire versus around 43% in nephrectomy-only tumors. The single-armed trial design could not address effects of radiation dose or scheduling on the TCR repertoire.

The immunoSEQ kit was used, according to the manufacturer's recommendations, to generate TCR beta libraries from genomic DNA. To prepare libraries, a first multiplex PCR with proprietary primers was run, followed by a second PCR that added unique barcodes, and a bead cleanup was done after each round. A kit-provided positive control reaction and a negative control reaction were included in every sample batch. The final libraries underwent checking on an Agilent 4200 TapeStation D1000 ScreenTape, volumetric pooling, and quantification by qPCR. An Illumina NextSeq500 fitted with a MidOutput 150-cycle cartridge performed the sequencing, running 156 Read1 cycles and 15 Index1 cycles with the kit's custom primers. The pooled library was loaded at approximately 0.92 pM, and approximately 20% PhiX control was spiked in. Turning to the authors' computational methods: The vendor-processed data were analyzed in R, and a clonotype was defined as all T cells that share the same CDR3 nucleotide sequence. In the clone abundance analyses, frequencies in each sample were normalized to that sample's 10,000 most abundant clones. Public T cell clones, which averaged fewer than five per sample, were excluded before analysis. Dominant motifs were analyzed with ImmunoMap using the PAM10 matrix, a gap penalty of 30, and a homology threshold of 0.3, and motifs with a cumulative frequency of at least 0.01 were considered dominant. TCRdb stores this immuneACCESS table with in-frame sequences only. Part of the clones is absent; in the studies checked, under half of the shortfall reflects unresolved V genes, and no reason is known for the rest. V and J calls and clone size come straight from that table; D and trimming were deduced from the DNA. This sample gives about 8,400 clones in total; about 61% of them show up just once. The ten biggest clones cover about a fifth of the sample.

Explained via the paper, the time point label denotes: tumor resected at nephrectomy. Read against the paper, the sample's treatment or condition label means: treatment-naive control, cytoreductive nephrectomy. For controls, tumors were taken from treatment-naive renal cell carcinoma patients who had cytoreductive nephrectomy with no radiation beforehand. Every patient's renal cell carcinoma showed clear cell pathology. The control tumors sequenced for TCR were resected between about 2011 and 2014 from about a dozen males and several females whose median age was around 54 years (range 40 to 82). Tumor processing involved mechanical dissociation, digestion with collagenase/hyaluronidase at 37 degrees C, handling in gentleMACS C tubes, and storage in liquid nitrogen. The QIAamp DNA Blood Mini Kit (Qiagen) was used to prepare genomic DNA for TCR sequencing. Only samples passing all quality control checks were included in the analyses.

The chain employs TRBV18 and TRBJ1-5, and TRBD1 may be the D gene, going by 5 matching bases. This specimen was tumor tissue, taken from a patient whose treatment was nephrectomy without radiotherapy. The sequence derives from a man aged 55 to 70 with renal cell carcinoma. For the CDR3, the sequence is CASSPVGRQPQHF. The DNA sequence reads TGTGCCAGCTCACCGGTGGGGCGTCAGCCCCAGCATTTT.